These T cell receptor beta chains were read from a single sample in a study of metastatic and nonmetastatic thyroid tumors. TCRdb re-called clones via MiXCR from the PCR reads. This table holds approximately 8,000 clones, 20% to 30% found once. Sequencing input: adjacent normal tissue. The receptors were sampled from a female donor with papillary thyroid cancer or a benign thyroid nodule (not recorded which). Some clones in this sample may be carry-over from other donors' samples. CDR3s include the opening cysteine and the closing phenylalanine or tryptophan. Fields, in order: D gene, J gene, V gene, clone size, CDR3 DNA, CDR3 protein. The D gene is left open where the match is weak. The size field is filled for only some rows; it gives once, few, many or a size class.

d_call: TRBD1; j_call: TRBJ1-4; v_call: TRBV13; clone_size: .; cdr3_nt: TGTGCCAGCAGCGGGAGGGACAGCCAACCTGGGAAACTGTTTTTT; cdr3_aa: CASSGRDSQPGKLFF
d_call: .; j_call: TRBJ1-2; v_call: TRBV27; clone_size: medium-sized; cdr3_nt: TGTGCCAGCAGTTCCCAGGGCGGTAGCTATGGCTACACCTTC; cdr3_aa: CASSSQGGSYGYTF
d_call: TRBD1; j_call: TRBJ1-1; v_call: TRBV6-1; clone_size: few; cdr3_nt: TGTGCCAGCAGTTCGACAGGGTGGAACACTGAAGCTTTCTTT; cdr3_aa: CASSSTGWNTEAFF
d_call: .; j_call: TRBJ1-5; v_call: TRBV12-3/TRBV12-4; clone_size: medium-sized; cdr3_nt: TGTGCCAGCAGTTTATTGGGTAGCAATCAGCCCCAGCATTTT; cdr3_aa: CASSLLGSNQPQHF
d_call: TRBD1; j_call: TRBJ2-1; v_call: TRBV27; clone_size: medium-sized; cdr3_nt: TGTGCCAGCGCCTGGACAGGGGGAAATGTGCAGTTCTTC; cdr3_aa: CASAWTGGNVQFF
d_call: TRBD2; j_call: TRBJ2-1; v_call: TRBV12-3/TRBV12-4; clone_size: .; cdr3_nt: TGTGCCAGCAGTCTCGGCGGCGGGAGGGTCCATGAGCAGTTCTTC; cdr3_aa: CASSLGGGRVHEQFF
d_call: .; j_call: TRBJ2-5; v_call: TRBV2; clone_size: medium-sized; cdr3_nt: TGTGCCAGCAGTGAAGCGGTGGCGGTACAAGAGACCCAGTACTTC; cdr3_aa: CASSEAVAVQETQYF
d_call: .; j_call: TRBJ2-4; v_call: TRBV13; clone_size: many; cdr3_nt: TGTGCCAGCAGCTTAGGTGGGGGCAAAAACATTCAGTACTTC; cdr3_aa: CASSLGGGKNIQYF
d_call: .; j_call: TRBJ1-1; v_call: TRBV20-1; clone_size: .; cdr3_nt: TGCAGTGCTGCCAGGACGGGGGGGACTGAAGCTTTCTTT; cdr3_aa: CSAARTGGTEAFF
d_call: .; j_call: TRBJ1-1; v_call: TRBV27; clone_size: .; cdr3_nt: TGTGCCAGCAGTTTAGGTCCCAGGGGAGTTTTGGCTTTCTTT; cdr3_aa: CASSLGPRGVLAFF
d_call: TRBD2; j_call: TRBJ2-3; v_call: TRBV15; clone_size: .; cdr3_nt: TGTGCCACCAGCAAAGGGACTAGGGTTGATACGCAGTATTTT; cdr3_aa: CATSKGTRVDTQYF
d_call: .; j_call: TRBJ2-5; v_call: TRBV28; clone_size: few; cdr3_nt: TGTGCCAACAGCTCCACAGGGACTCGGGAGACCCAGTACTTC; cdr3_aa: CANSSTGTRETQYF
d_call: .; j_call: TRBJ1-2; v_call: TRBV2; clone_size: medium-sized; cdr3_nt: TGTGCCAGCAGAGCGCTTCTAGGGTTCCTTTATGGCTACACCTTC; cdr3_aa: CASRALLGFLYGYTF
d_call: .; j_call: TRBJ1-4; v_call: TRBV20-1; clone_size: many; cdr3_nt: TGCAGTGCCAGGATACCAACTAATGAAAAACTGTTTTTT; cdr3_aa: CSARIPTNEKLFF
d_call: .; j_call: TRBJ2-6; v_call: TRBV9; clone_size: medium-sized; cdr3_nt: TGTGCCAGCAGCGTAAGTGGTTCGACGGTCATCTACTCTGGGGCCAACGTCCTGACTTTC; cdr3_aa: CASSVSGSTVIYSGANVLTF
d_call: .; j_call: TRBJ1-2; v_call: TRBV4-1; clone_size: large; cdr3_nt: TGCGCCAGCAGCCAAGATAGGCTATACGGCTACACCTTC; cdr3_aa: CASSQDRLYGYTF
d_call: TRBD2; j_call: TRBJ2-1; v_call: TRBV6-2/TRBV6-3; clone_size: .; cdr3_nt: TGTGCCAGCAGTTACTCAAGCGGGAGGGGGGGGCAGTTCTTC; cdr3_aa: CASSYSSGRGGQFF
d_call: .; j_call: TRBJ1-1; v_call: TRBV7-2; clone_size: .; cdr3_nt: TGTGCCAGCACCAAAGGGACGTGGACTGAAGCTTTCTTT; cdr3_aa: CASTKGTWTEAFF
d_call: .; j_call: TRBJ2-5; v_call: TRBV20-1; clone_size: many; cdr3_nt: TGCAGTGCTAGTAAGGGGGGTGGAGAGACCCAGTACTTC; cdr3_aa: CSASKGGGETQYF
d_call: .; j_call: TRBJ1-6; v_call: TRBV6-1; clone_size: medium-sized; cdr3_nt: TGTGCCAGCAGTGAAGCACATATGGGCAATTCACCCCTCCACTTT; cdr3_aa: CASSEAHMGNSPLHF
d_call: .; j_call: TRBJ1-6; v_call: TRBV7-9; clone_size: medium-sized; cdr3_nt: TGTGCCAGCAGCTTAGGGCAGGGGTTCTATAATTCACCCCTCCACTTT; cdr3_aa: CASSLGQGFYNSPLHF
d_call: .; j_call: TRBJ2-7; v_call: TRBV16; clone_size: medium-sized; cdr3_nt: TGTGCCAGCAGCCAAACAGACTCCTACGAGCAGTACTTC; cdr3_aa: CASSQTDSYEQYF
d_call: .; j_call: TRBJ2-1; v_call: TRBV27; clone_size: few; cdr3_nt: TGTGCCAGCAGATTAGGGTCCCGAAACAATGAGCAGTTCTTC; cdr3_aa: CASRLGSRNNEQFF
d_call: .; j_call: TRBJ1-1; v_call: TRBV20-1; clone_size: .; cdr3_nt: TGCAGTGCTAGAGATCACATAGGGGGTAACACTGAAGCTTTCTTT; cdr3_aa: CSARDHIGGNTEAFF
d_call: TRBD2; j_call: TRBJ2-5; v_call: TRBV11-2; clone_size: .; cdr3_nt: TGTGCCAGCAGCTCAGACCCAGAGCGACTAGCGGGGGCAGAGACCCAGTACTTC; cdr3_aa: CASSSDPERLAGAETQYF
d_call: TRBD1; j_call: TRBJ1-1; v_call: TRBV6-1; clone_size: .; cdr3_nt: TGTGCCATCAGTCACCAGGGGGCCACTGAAGCTTTCTTT; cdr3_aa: CAISHQGATEAFF
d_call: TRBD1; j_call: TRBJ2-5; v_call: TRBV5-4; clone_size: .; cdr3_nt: TGTGCCAGCAGCTGGGACAGGGGGGGAGAGACCCAGTACTTC; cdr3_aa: CASSWDRGGETQYF
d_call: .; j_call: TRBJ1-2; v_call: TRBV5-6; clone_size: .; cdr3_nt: TGTGCCAGCAGCTTGGGGTCCTTCTATGGCTACACCTTC; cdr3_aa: CASSLGSFYGYTF
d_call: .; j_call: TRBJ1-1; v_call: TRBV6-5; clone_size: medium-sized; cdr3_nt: TGTGCCAGCAGTTACTCAACCAGGGCCCGAATGAACACTGAAGCTTTCTTT; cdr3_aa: CASSYSTRARMNTEAFF
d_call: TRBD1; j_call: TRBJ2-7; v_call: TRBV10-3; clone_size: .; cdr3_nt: TGTGCCATCAGTGGGGGCGAGAGACAGGGTCACGAGCAGTACTTC; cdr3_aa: CAISGGERQGHEQYF
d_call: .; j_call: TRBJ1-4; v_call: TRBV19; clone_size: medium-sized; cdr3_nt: TGTGCCAGTAGCCCCTCGGGGGCCGAAAAACTGTTTTTT; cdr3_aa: CASSPSGAEKLFF
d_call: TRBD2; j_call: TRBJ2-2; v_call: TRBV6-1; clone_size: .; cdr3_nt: TGTGCCTGGGGGGGCCCTAGCGGGACTCTCACACCGGGGAGCTGTTTT; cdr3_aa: CAWGGPSGTLTPGSCF
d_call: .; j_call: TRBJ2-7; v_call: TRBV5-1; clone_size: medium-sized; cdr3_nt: TGCGCCAGCAGCTTATCAGGGCTCGAAAGCTCCTACGAGCAGTACTTC; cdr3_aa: CASSLSGLESSYEQYF
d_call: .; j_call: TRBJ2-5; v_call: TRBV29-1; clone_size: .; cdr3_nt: TGCAGCGTTTCACGGGGGACCCAGTACTTC; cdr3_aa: CSVSRGTQYF
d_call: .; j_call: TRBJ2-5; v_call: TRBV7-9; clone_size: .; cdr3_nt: TGTGCCAGCAGCTTCCCGACGGAAGAGACCCAGTACTTC; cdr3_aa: CASSFPTEETQYF
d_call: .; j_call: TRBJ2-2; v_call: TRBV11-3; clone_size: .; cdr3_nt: TGTGCCAGCAGCTTAGATCCGCTAGCGCGACCGCGGGAGCTGTTTTTT; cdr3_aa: CASSLDPLARPRELFF
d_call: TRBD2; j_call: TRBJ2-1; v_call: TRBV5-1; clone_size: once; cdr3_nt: TGCGCCAGCAGCTTTCTACGGGAGGAAACCTACAATGAGCAGTTCTTC; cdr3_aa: CASSFLREETYNEQFF
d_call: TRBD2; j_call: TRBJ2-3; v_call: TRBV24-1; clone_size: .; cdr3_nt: TGTGCCACCAGTGCGGCTAGCGGGAGAACAGATACGCAGTATTTT; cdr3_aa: CATSAASGRTDTQYF
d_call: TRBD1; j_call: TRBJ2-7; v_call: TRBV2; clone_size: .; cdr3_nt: TGTGCCAGCAGTAAGCCACGGGACAGGCCCACCTACGAGCAGTACTTC; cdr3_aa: CASSKPRDRPTYEQYF
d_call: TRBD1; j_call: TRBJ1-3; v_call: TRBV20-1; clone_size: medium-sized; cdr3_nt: TGCAGTGCTACTACCTTACAGGGGCCTGGAAACACCATATATTTT; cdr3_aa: CSATTLQGPGNTIYF
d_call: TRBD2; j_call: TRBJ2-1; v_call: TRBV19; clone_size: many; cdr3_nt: TGTGCCAGTAGTATTCGGCGGGAGGGCCGGAATGAGCAGTTCTTC; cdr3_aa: CASSIRREGRNEQFF
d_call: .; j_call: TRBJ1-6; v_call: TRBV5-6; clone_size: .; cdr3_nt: TGTGCCAGCAGCCTGGGACGAGATGAGGGGACTTCACCCCTCCACTTT; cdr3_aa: CASSLGRDEGTSPLHF
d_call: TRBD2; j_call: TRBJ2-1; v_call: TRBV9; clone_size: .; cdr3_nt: TGTGCCAGCAGCTCCAGGACTAGCGGGGTTAGGAATGAGCAGTTCTTC; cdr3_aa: CASSSRTSGVRNEQFF
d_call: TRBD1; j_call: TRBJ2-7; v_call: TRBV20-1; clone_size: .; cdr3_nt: TGCAGTGCTAGAGGGGAACAGGGGGCATGGTACGAGCAGTACTTC; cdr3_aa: CSARGEQGAWYEQYF
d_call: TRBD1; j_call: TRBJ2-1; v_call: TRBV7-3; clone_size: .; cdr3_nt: TGTGCCAGCAGCCCAGGGACAGGGGTTAGTGAGCAGTTCTTC; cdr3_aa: CASSPGTGVSEQFF
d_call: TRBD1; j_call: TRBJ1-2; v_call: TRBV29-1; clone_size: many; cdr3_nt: TGCAGCGTTGAATACACAGGGGGGTTGAACTATGGCTACACCTTC; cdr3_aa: CSVEYTGGLNYGYTF
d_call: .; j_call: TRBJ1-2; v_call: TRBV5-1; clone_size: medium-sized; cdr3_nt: TGCGCCAGCAGGGAGGGCAGGGGCGTTTCTGGCTACACCTTC; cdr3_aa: CASREGRGVSGYTF
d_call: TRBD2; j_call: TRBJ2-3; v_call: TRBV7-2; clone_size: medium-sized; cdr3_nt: TGTGCCAGCAGCATGTCCGGGGGGACCACAGATACGCAGTATTTT; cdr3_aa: CASSMSGGTTDTQYF
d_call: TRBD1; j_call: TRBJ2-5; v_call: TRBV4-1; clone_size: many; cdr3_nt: TGCGCCAGCAGCCCGACAGGGGATGAGACCCAGTACTTC; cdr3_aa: CASSPTGDETQYF
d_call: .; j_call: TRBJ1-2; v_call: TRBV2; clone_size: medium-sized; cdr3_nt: TGTGCCAGCAGTGATTGGGGGGAAGCTAACTATGGCTACACCTTC; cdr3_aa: CASSDWGEANYGYTF
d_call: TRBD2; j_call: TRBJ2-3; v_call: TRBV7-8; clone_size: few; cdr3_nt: TGTGCCAGCAGCTTAGGACTAGCGGGAGATGTTTTGAATACGCAGTATTTT; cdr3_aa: CASSLGLAGDVLNTQYF
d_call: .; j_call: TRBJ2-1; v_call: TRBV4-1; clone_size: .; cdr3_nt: TGCGCCAGCAGCCCCTGGGAGGACAATGAGCAGTTCTTC; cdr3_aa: CASSPWEDNEQFF
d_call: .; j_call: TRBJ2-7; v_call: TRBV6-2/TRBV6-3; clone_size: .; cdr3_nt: TGTGCCAGCAGTTACAGGGGAAGCGAGCAGTACTTC; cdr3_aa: CASSYRGSEQYF